This TCR beta chain was documented in a study of T cells in Graves' hyperthyroidism and ophthalmopathy. The CDR3 totals 15 residues. V lost 7 bases, J lost 6 bases, and 10 bases stayed unmatched. In germline, CDR1 is SGHRS, CDR2 YFSETQ. Study-level findings and limits: Most thyroid clonotypes with frequency above 0.001 were detected in blood.

Amplified regions were TCR beta CDR3 sequences from RNA transcripts. The HTBI primer set drove a first-round RT-PCR of the TCR CDR3. A single record per CDR3 protein comes from TCRdb applying MiXCR to the multiplex PCR reads. The sample carries about 210,000 distinct CDR3 sequences, 17% recorded once. Stable hyperthyroidism: no ophthalmopathy progression over 18 months of follow-up. The study left out patients who had uncontrolled infection, other autoimmune disease, pregnancy or lactation. In its sample, this clonotype was seen a few times. Its antigen remains unidentified. Sequencing was carried out using blood. The chain has TRBV5-1 and TRBJ2-1; 10 nucleotides align to TRBD1. The sequence derives from a man between 50 and 59 years old with Graves' hyperthyroidism. This chain's CDR3 is CASRVGGTGVNEQFF. The CDR3, as DNA: TGCGCCAGCCGGGTCGGTGGGACAGGGGTCAATGAGCAGTTCTTC.